This TCR beta chain originates from a study of cytotoxic CD8 clonotypes in ibrutinib-treated CLL (dated by TCRdb to the early 2020s). Study-level background: The cohort had about ten relapsed/refractory and more than 14 treatment-naive patients; roughly 17 were IGHV unmutated. On average, each sample yielded 255,043 productive templates and 85,000 to 95,000 productive rearrangements. Cryopreserved peripheral blood mononuclear cells were collected before treatment, at response, and at either disease progression or sustained remission. Partial responses were observed in some 24 patients and complete responses in 2; after a median follow-up of 68 months, remission was maintained in 15 or so patients and progression was observed in 12. All remission and progressive disease samples were collected while patients were still receiving ibrutinib. Of the approximately 90 people in the trial, approximately 26 had longitudinal samples available. Response samples were taken after a median of 12 months on treatment, ranging from about 6 to 40 months.

Each clonotype received, on average, about 10x coverage in deep resolution sequencing performed on a MiSeq, where the target depth lay between 1 in 1 million and 1 in 200,000 T cells. The immunoSEQ hsTCRB Kit was used to generate the TCR beta libraries. In the source study's methods: The data were analyzed with ImmunoSEQ Analyzer and ImmunoSEQ Data Assistant, and V, D and J gene assignments followed IMGT definitions. Clonality, which ranges from 0 to 1, was calculated as one minus the normalized Shannon entropy of productive rearrangement frequencies. Only overrepresented clonotypes making up at least 0.05% of each patient's repertoire were included in the public clonotype analysis. More than ten repertoires from age-matched healthy donors, obtained from immuneACCESS, served as clonality controls. TCRdb stores this immuneACCESS table with in-frame sequences only. Part of the clones is absent; in the studies checked, under half of the shortfall reflects unresolved V genes, and no reason is known for the rest. V and J calls and clone size come straight from that table; D and trimming were deduced from the DNA. Recorded for this sample are about 140,000 clones; 70% to 85% of them occurred a single time. The top ten constitute approximately 30% of the sample.

This clone occurred a few times. Its antigen is currently not known. Within one base of it there is no much larger clone, and no base qualities were kept. The label giving this sample's time point can be read as: about twelve months on ibrutinib. Roughly 2 micrograms of genomic DNA were extracted from cryopreserved PBMCs for TCR beta library preparation. High-throughput TCR beta sequencing was performed on longitudinal blood samples from CLL patients receiving ibrutinib monotherapy. Patients were enrolled in a phase 2 open-label single-center ibrutinib monotherapy trial. The CDR3 goes from the cysteine to the phenylalanine over 13 residues. The entry retains the CDR3 DNA only, 39 bases that are in frame from base 1. CDR1 and CDR2, looked up from the germline V gene (reference sequence), are MNHNY and SVGAGI. After removal of 6 bases from V and 3 bases from J, the junction retains 2 bases not matched to a gene.

Beyond this particular receptor, the publication reports: Sampling times were not matched between patients in sustained remission and patients whose disease was progressing, and lymph node repertoires were not examined. An increase in clonality was observed at ibrutinib response, with clonality remaining stable during sustained remission and falling back toward baseline at progression. Public clonotypes were rare and either shrank or stayed stable during treatment, and the rise in clonality at ibrutinib response reflected expansion of private clonotypes. At baseline, clonality was higher than in age-matched healthy donors and showed a strong correlation with circulating CD8+ T-cell counts.

The chain employs TRBV6-6 and TRBJ2-7, with 10 junctional bases fitting TRBD1. Sample: PBMCs, taken after 12 months of ibrutinib treatment. The clonotype comes from a human donor with chronic lymphocytic leukemia. The DNA sequence is given as TGTGCCAGCAGCCGGGACAGGGGCTACGAGCAGTACTTC. This yields the protein CASSRDRGYEQYF.